This entry features one TCR beta chain sequence. Its antigen is not known. These data originate in a study of OX40 agonist ivuxolimab in advanced cancers. Study results and caveats: CD4+ T cells averaged fewer expanded clones than CD8+ T cells.

Data came from immunoSEQ multiplex PCR; TCRdb stores just in-frame clones and leaves some out. Found here are roughly 80,000 clones, about 86% of them singletons; the top ten hold approximately 0.8%. Blood got drawn at baseline, again on cycle 4 day 1, and then on cycle 7 day 1. The germline gives CDR1 SGHKS, CDR2 YYEKEE (reference sequence). The CDR3 has 16 residues. Trimming removed 4 bases at V and 0 bases at J, with 13 bases between. This TCR derives from an adult with an advanced solid tumor such as melanoma, head and neck, liver or kidney cancer. The rearrangement joins TRBV5-5 to TRBJ1-4, with unresolved D. Sequencing was performed on CD4+ or CD8+ T cells sorted from blood, taken in a trial of the OX40 agonist ivuxolimab. The CDR3 DNA reads TGTGCCAGCAGCCTCGGGAGGGCAGCAACTAATGAAAAACTGTTTTTT. It is translated as CASSLGRAATNEKLFF.